These 12 T cell receptor beta chains share one sample of origin, sequenced in a study of blood T cell repertoires in COVID-19. The table came from immunoSEQ multiplex PCR; TCRdb's copy has only in-frame clones and leaves some out. Counted here are approximately 480,000 clones, 87% occurring once; the ten biggest clones make up about 0.75%. Sample: PBMCs or T cells enriched from blood (not recorded which). The receptors stem from a woman between 18 and 30 years old who had recovered from COVID-19.

V is TRBV27 and J is TRBJ1-5, with TRBD1 identical over 8 bases. The germline V gene has CDR1 MNHEY and CDR2 SMNVEV (reference sequence). V shed 5 bases and J 5 bases; nucleotides not matched to a gene: 14. CDR3 length equals 17 residues. The CDR3 reads CASSPHSTGERDQPQHF. In DNA form, the CDR3 reads TGTGCCAGCAGTCCCCACTCGACAGGGGAGAGGGATCAGCCCCAGCATTTT.

The CDR3 spells CASSPGTSISEQYF. The CDR3 bases are TGTGCCAGCAGCCCCGGGACTAGCATTTCCGAGCAGTACTTC. This sequence joins TRBV5-4 and TRBJ2-7; 9 bases map to TRBD2. The CDR3 is made up of 14 amino acids. Germline CDR1 SGHNT, CDR2 YYREEE (reference sequence). V dropped 4 bases and J dropped 6; count of bases not matched to a gene: 8.

Notes on this clone: The sample has other DNA sequences that encode this CDR3 too. The chain employs TRBV29-1 and TRBJ1-2; 8 bases match TRBD1. CDR1 and CDR2 from the germline V gene are SQVTM and ANQGSEA. The CDR3 is 11 amino acids. The junction had 3 bases not matched to a gene; V was cut back by 7 bases and J by 5 bases. This chain's CDR3 is CSAGQDYGYTF. In nucleotides, the CDR3 is TGCAGCGCGGGACAGGATTATGGCTACACCTTC.

This clone came up a few times. The chain couples TRBV12-5 to TRBJ1-5, with D hard to call. Germline CDR1 and CDR2: LGHNT and FRNRAP. The germline V and J ends were trimmed by 3 bases and 2 bases, with 2 bases remaining between them. The CDR3 extends over 12 amino acids. CDR3 protein: CASGFGNQPQHF. For the CDR3, the DNA is TGTGCTAGTGGTTTCGGCAATCAGCCCCAGCATTTT.

This clone was counted between two and nine times. The chain combines TRBV5-3 with TRBJ1-5; D uncertain. TRBV5-3 is an ORF, and what it does is uncertain. V was trimmed by 0 bases and J by 11 bases, leaving 9 bases between them. This CDR3 spans 12 amino acids. The CDR3 DNA sequence: TGTGCCAGAAGCTTGGGGGTAGAGGCCCAGCATTTT. It codes for CARSLGVEAQHF.

The chain combines TRBV20-1 with TRBJ1-2; TRBD1 is a possible D gene (6 bases). The CDR3 loop spans 11 amino acids. Germline values: CDR1 DFQATT, CDR2 SNEGSKA (reference sequence). The V end lost 5 bases, the J end lost 7 bases, and 11 bases lay between the germline ends. The CDR3 spells CSAGGSTGYTF. CDR3 nucleotides: TGCAGTGCTGGGGGCAGTACTGGCTACACCTTC.

The chain employs TRBV30 and TRBJ2-7, with D tentatively TRBD2 (6 bases). The CDR3 contains 15 residues. Germline CDR1 is GTSNPN and CDR2 is SVGIG (reference sequence). Deletions cut 1 base from V and 3 bases from J, with 16 bases between. DNA of the CDR3: TGTGCCTGGAGTGAGGGAAGGAGGGTGGTCTACGAGCAGTACTTC. Translating it yields CAWSEGRRVVYEQYF. The complete variable domain, with remaining parts taken from reference TRBV30 and TRBJ2-7, reads SQTIHQWPATLVQPVGSPLSLECTVEGTSNPNLYWYRQAAGRGLQLLFYSVGIGQISSEVPQNLSASRPQDRQFILSSKKLLLSDSGFYLCAWSEGRRVVYEQYFGPGTRLTVT.

The chain carries TRBV18 and TRBJ1-2, with 11 bases lining up with TRBD1. The CDR3 loop spans 16 amino acids. The V gene's germline CDR1 is KGHSH and CDR2 LQKENI. Trimming took 3 bases from V and 6 from J; bases not matched to a gene: 9. As DNA, the CDR3 is TGTGCCAGCTCACCGCGGACAGGGGGCGCGGCCAATGGCTACACCTTC. Protein product: CASSPRTGGAANGYTF.

The gene calls are TRBV5-1 and TRBJ2-3; weak D call: TRBD1 (5 bases). Trimming removed 7 bases from V and 0 bases from J, with 15 bases in between. The CDR3 totals 15 residues. Germline V gene sequence: CDR1 SGHRS, CDR2 YFSETQ. The DNA for the CDR3 is TGCGCCAGCCGAAAGGTCTGGGGCAGCACAGATACGCAGTATTTT. Translation: CASRKVWGSTDTQYF. Full variable domain (rest looked up from reference TRBV5-1 and TRBJ2-3): KAGVTQTPRYLIKTRGQQVTLSCSPISGHRSVSWYQQTPGQGLQFLFEYFSETQRNKGNFPGRFSGRQFSNSRSEMNVSTLELGDSALYLCASRKVWGSTDTQYFGPGTRLTVL.

This clone was detected a few times. The chain recombines TRBV10-3 with TRBJ1-2, with 10 bases fitting TRBD1. V lost 0 bases, J lost 3 bases, and 4 bases stayed unmatched. CDR1 is ENHRY and CDR2 is SYGVKD in the germline V gene. This CDR3 is 16 amino acids long. The CDR3 loop is CAISESRTGGDYGYTF. The CDR3 region has the DNA TGTGCCATCAGTGAGTCCCGGACAGGGGGGGACTATGGCTACACCTTC.

The chain joins TRBV24-1 to TRBJ2-7, with D possibly matching TRBD1 (5 bases). With 4 bases removed from V and 5 bases from J, the gap between germline ends came to 11 bases. The CDR3 totals 13 residues. From germline, CDR1 is KGHDR and CDR2 SFDVKD. CDR3 DNA: TGTGCCACCAGTGAAGGGGTAGGAAACGAGCAGTACTTC. Its protein is CATSEGVGNEQYF.

The chain employs TRBV5-5 and TRBJ2-7; TRBD1 might be the D (6 bases). Trimming took off 4 bases at V and 2 bases at J, with 16 bases between the two ends. This CDR3 spans 15 amino acids. The germline V gene encodes CDR1 SGHKS and CDR2 YYEKEE (reference sequence). CDR3 nucleotide sequence: TGTGCCAGCAGCCTACCTCAGGGGCTACCCTACGAGCAGTACTTC. Its protein is CASSLPQGLPYEQYF.